This passage covers 26 T cell receptor beta chains from one sample sequenced in a study of blood T cell repertoires in COVID-19. Profiling relied on immunoSEQ multiplex PCR, and the TCRdb table lists in-frame clones only, not all of them. The sample carries 200,000 to 250,000 clones, about four fifths recorded once. Input material: PBMCs or T cells enriched from blood (not recorded which). These receptors came from a man between 60 and 70 years old who had recovered from COVID-19.

This clone has only one observation. The CDR3: CASSYSYRIINYGYTF. The CDR3 region has the DNA TGTGCCAGCAGTTACTCCTACAGGATCATTAACTATGGCTACACCTTC. This rearrangement joins TRBV6-5 to TRBJ1-2; possible D gene TRBD1, 5 bases. This CDR3 is 16 amino acids long. V lost 0 bases, J lost 1 base, and 12 bases lay in between. The V gene's germline CDR1 is MNHEY and CDR2 SVGAGI.

This clone showed up just a few times. J is TRBJ1-2 and V is TRBV3-1 (or the pseudogene TRBV3-2), with TRBD1 as a possible D gene (6 bases). CDR3 length equals 14 residues. V was trimmed by 4 bases and J by 4 bases, leaving 13 bases between them. Germline V gene sequence: CDR1 LGHDT, CDR2 YNNKEL (reference sequence). In DNA form, the CDR3 reads TGTGCCAGCAGCCGGGAAGGGACACGCTATGGCTACACCTTC. Translation: CASSREGTRYGYTF.

J is TRBJ2-7 and V is TRBV24-1; no definite D call. V lost 5 bases to trimming and J lost 8 bases, with 12 bases between them. Germline V gene data show CDR1 as KGHDR and CDR2 as SFDVKD. The CDR3 length is 12 residues. CDR3 sequence (DNA): TGTGCCACCAGTGCGCCAGGATCAAAGCAGTACTTC. The encoded protein is CATSAPGSKQYF.

The chain carries TRBV11-2 and TRBJ2-3; D remains unclear. Germline CDR1 SGHAT, CDR2 FQNNGV. V was pared by 5 bases and J by 3 bases, with 24 bases between. The CDR3 sequence is 18 residues long. The CDR3 protein is CASSPYPVVTTRTDTQYF. For the CDR3, the DNA is TGTGCCAGCAGCCCGTACCCAGTCGTAACTACCAGAACAGATACGCAGTATTTT.

The V gene is TRBV11-3, the J gene TRBJ1-2, with D perhaps TRBD1 (5 bases). V shed 5 bases and J shed 6 bases, with 10 bases lying between them. The CDR3 is 12 residues long. The germline CDR1 and CDR2 sequences are SGHNT and YENEEA. For the CDR3, the DNA is TGTGCCAGCAGCACCCAAGGGGATGGCTACACCTTC. It codes for CASSTQGDGYTF.

The gene calls are TRBV5-8 and TRBJ2-5; 7 positions agree with TRBD2. The CDR3 has 13 residues. V gave up 0 bases and J gave up 6 bases; unmatched junction bases: 2. The V gene's germline CDR1 is SGHTS and CDR2 YDEGEE. The CDR3 loop reads CASSLVGGKTQYF. The DNA for the CDR3 is TGTGCCAGCAGCTTGGTCGGGGGGAAGACCCAGTACTTC.

This chain connects TRBV24-1 to TRBJ2-1, with 7 bases lining up with TRBD1. The ends lost 7 bases at V and 1 base at J; junction bases unmatched: 6. The CDR3 is 15 residues long. CDR1 and CDR2 (germline): KGHDR, SFDVKD. The CDR3 DNA reads as TGTGCCACCAGCCCCAGACAGGGTTCCTACAATGAGCAGTTCTTC. Encoded protein: CATSPRQGSYNEQFF.

This sequence joins TRBV19 and TRBJ1-5, with 8 bases that match TRBD1. The V segment lost 7 bases and the J segment 7 bases; nucleotides outside the gene matches: 12. Germline CDR1 LNHDA, CDR2 SQIVND (reference sequence). The CDR3 covers 15 residues. The chain's CDR3 is CASTPDREIPQPQHF. CDR3 coding DNA: TGTGCCAGTACCCCGGACAGGGAAATTCCGCAGCCCCAGCATTTT. The complete variable domain, with remaining parts taken from reference TRBV19 and TRBJ1-5, reads DGGITQSPKYLFRKEGQNVTLSCEQNLNHDAMYWYRQDPGQGLRLIYYSQIVNDFQKGDIAEGYSVSREKKESFPLTVTSAQKNPTAFYLCASTPDREIPQPQHFGDGTRLSIL.

The V gene is TRBV4-1, the J gene TRBJ1-1; D gene ambiguous. Trimming took 0 bases from V and 1 from J, leaving 6 bases between them. This CDR3 has 14 residues. Germline lookup yields CDR1 MGHRA and CDR2 YSYEKL. The CDR3 loop is CASSQELENTEAFF. In nucleotides, the CDR3 is TGCGCCAGCAGCCAAGAATTAGAGAACACTGAAGCTTTCTTT.

This clone was detected only once. The chain employs TRBV5-6 and TRBJ2-3, with D possibly TRBD2 on 5 matching bases. The germline CDR1 and CDR2 sequences are SGHDT and YYEEEE. V dropped 0 bases and J dropped 3 bases, with 8 bases sitting between them. CDR3 length equals 14 residues. CDR3 sequence (DNA): TGTGCCAGCAGCTTGGGGGGAGCTACAGATACGCAGTATTTT. Its protein product is CASSLGGATDTQYF.

The DNA for the CDR3 is TGTGCCAGCAGCCGGGGACAGGGAATTAGCAATCAGCCCCAGCATTTT. This translates into CASSRGQGISNQPQHF. The V and J genes are TRBV5-8 and TRBJ1-5, with TRBD1 matching 9 bases. CDR3 size: 16 residues. V gave up 4 bases and J gave up 0 bases; unmatched junction bases: 5. Germline V gene lookup returns CDR1 SGHTS and CDR2 YDEGEE.

The chain uses TRBV2 and TRBJ1-1, with D perhaps TRBD1 (6 bases). V was cut by 4 bases and J by 4 bases, with 13 bases left in between. This CDR3 is 14 amino acids long. Per the germline V gene, CDR1 is SNHLY and CDR2 is FYNNEI. In DNA, the CDR3 is TGTGCCAGCAGTGTCGCCAGGGGCTTCACTGAAGCTTTCTTT. This encodes CASSVARGFTEAFF. Full variable domain (remainder filled in from reference TRBV2 and TRBJ1-1): EPEVTQTPSHQVTQMGQEVILRCVPISNHLYFYWYRQILGQKVEFLVSFYNNEISEKSEIFDDQFSVERPDGSNFTLKIRSTKLEDSAMYFCASSVARGFTEAFFGQGTRLTVV.

The chain is built from TRBV29-1 and TRBJ2-7, with a possible D match to TRBD2 (5 bases). Germline V gene sequence: CDR1 SQVTM, CDR2 ANQGSEA. The CDR3 is 12 residues long. V was clipped by 4 bases and J by 5 bases, with 12 bases between them. The CDR3 nucleotides read TGCAGCGTTGTTACGGACTTTAACGAGCAGTACTTC. Encoded protein: CSVVTDFNEQYF.

V is TRBV6-5 and J is TRBJ2-5; D is possibly TRBD1 (6 bases). CDR3 size: 13 residues. The germline V gene has CDR1 MNHEY and CDR2 SVGAGI. Trimming left V 6 bases short and J 0 bases short, with 8 bases between. The CDR3 here is CASRTGNQETQYF. The CDR3 DNA reads as TGTGCCAGCAGGACAGGTAACCAAGAGACCCAGTACTTC.

The chain couples TRBV19 to TRBJ1-4; TRBD1 might be the D (5 bases). Deletions cut 3 bases from V and 8 bases from J, with 10 bases between. The CDR3 is made up of 13 amino acids. Germline CDR1 reads LNHDA; CDR2 reads SQIVND (reference sequence). Written as DNA, the CDR3 is TGTGCCAGTAGTATCCAGGGTTGGGAAAAACTGTTTTTT. It translates to CASSIQGWEKLFF.

The CDR3 DNA follows: TGTGCCAGCCGTTGGGACAGGGGAACAGATACGCAGTATTTT. Translating it yields CASRWDRGTDTQYF. The genes are TRBV27 and TRBJ2-3; 10 bases map to TRBD1. CDR1 MNHEY and CDR2 SMNVEV come from the germline V gene (reference sequence). The trim removed 8 bases at V and 3 bases at J, leaving 5 bases unmatched. This CDR3 has 14 residues.

The chain uses TRBV7-2 and TRBJ1-2, with a weak D call TRBD1 (6 bases). CDR1 is SGHTA and CDR2 is FQGNSA in the germline V gene. V was trimmed by 3 bases and J by 4 bases, leaving 12 bases between them. The CDR3 consists of 14 residues. The CDR3 here is CASSFPPTGYGYTF. CDR3 sequence (DNA): TGTGCCAGCAGCTTCCCCCCGACAGGCTATGGCTACACCTTC.

This chain joins TRBV6-1 and TRBJ2-1; 9 nucleotides align to TRBD1. This CDR3 is 15 amino acids long. The trim removed 1 base at V and 8 bases at J, leaving 6 bases unmatched. Germline values: CDR1 MNHNS, CDR2 SASEGT. The CDR3 DNA reads TGTGCCAGCAGTGAAGGACAGGGGGGATTCCATGAGCAGTTCTTC. It translates to CASSEGQGGFHEQFF.

J is TRBJ1-2 and V is TRBV7-2, with D tentatively TRBD1 (5 bases). The CDR3 covers 15 residues. Germline-derived CDR1 and CDR2 are SGHTA and FQGNSA. Trimming cost V 5 bases and J 3 bases, with 16 bases left between them. This chain's CDR3 is CASSEAPGQYYGYTF. In DNA, the CDR3 is TGTGCCAGCAGCGAAGCCCCAGGGCAGTACTATGGCTACACCTTC.

The rearrangement links TRBV27 to TRBJ2-2; a possible D gene is TRBD1 (5 bases). This CDR3 contains 17 residues. Germline lookup yields CDR1 MNHEY and CDR2 SMNVEV (reference sequence). V dropped 5 bases and J dropped 7 bases, with 23 bases sitting between them. The CDR3 spells CASSPRHIWGVGGELFF. As DNA, the CDR3 is TGTGCCAGCAGTCCTCGTCATATTTGGGGCGTCGGCGGGGAGCTGTTTTTT.

The V call is TRBV3-1 (or the pseudogene TRBV3-2), the J call TRBJ1-2, with D uncertain. The CDR3 covers 15 residues. Trimming pared 0 bases from V and 0 bases from J, leaving 8 bases between. The germline CDR1 and CDR2 sequences are LGHDT and YNNKEL (reference sequence). The CDR3 loop reads CASSQDLGTNYGYTF. CDR3 coding DNA: TGTGCCAGCAGCCAAGATCTAGGCACTAACTATGGCTACACCTTC.

This rearrangement joins TRBV13 to TRBJ2-7, with D hard to call. CDR3 length equals 15 residues. Looked up from germline, CDR1 is PRHDT and CDR2 is FYEKMQ (reference sequence). Trimming removed 3 bases at V and 2 bases at J, with 14 bases between. The CDR3 spells CASSFEAEAPYEQYF. The CDR3 DNA sequence: TGTGCCAGCAGCTTTGAGGCTGAGGCCCCCTACGAGCAGTACTTC.

The rearrangement joins TRBV7-3 to TRBJ2-3, with TRBD2 identical over 14 bases. The germline V gene encodes CDR1 SGHTA and CDR2 FQGTGA. Germline trimming cut 4 bases from V and 1 base from J; bases unmatched to any gene: 4. The CDR3 sequence is 17 residues long. The CDR3 loop reads CASSSGLAGGRTDTQYF. In nucleotides, the CDR3 is TGTGCCAGCAGCTCAGGACTAGCGGGGGGCCGCACAGATACGCAGTATTTT.

Written as DNA, the CDR3 is TGTGCCAGCAGCCCCAGGACTGACTATGGCTACACCTTC. Translation gives CASSPRTDYGYTF. The chain carries TRBV7-8 and TRBJ1-2; no definite D call. V was cut by 5 bases and J by 3 bases, with 10 bases left in between. The CDR3 contains 13 residues. Germline V gene data show CDR1 as SGHVS and CDR2 as FQNEAQ.

The chain uses TRBV18 and TRBJ1-1, with D perhaps matching TRBD1 (5 bases). The CDR3 is 12 residues long. CDR1 is KGHSH, CDR2 LQKENI, per germline. Deletions cut 5 bases from V and 1 base from J, with 5 bases between. CDR3 coding DNA: TGTGCCAGCTCAACAGGGAACACTGAAGCTTTCTTT. The encoded protein is CASSTGNTEAFF.

The J gene is TRBJ1-6, the V gene TRBV15; D remains ambiguous. Trimming stripped 3 bases from V and 10 bases from J, with 10 bases between. Germline V gives CDR1 LNHNV, CDR2 YYDKDF (reference sequence). CDR3 length: 13 amino acids. As DNA, the CDR3 is TGTGCCACCAGCAGGGAGCGGGGATCACCCCTCCACTTT. Translation gives CATSRERGSPLHF.